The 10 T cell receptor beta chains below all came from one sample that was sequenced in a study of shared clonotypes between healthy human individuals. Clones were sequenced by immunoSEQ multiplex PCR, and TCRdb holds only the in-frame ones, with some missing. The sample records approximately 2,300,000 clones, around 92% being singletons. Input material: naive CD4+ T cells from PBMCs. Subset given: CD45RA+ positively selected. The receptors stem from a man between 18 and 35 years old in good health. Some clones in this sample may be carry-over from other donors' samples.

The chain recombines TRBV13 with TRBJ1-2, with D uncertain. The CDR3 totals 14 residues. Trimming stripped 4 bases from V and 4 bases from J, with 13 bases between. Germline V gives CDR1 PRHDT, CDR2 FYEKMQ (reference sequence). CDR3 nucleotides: TGTGCCAGCAGCTCCCAAAGAGTTTTCTATGGCTACACCTTC. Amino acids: CASSSQRVFYGYTF.

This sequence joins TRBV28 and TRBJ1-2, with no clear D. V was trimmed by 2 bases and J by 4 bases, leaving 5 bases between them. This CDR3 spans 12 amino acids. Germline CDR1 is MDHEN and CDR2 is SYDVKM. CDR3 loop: CASSLEPYGYTF. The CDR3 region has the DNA TGTGCCAGCAGTTTAGAGCCCTATGGCTACACCTTC.

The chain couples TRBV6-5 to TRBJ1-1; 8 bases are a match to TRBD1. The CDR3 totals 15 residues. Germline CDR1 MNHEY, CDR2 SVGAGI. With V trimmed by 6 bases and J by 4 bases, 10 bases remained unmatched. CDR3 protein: CASRGSRGRGTEAFF. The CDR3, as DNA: TGTGCCAGCAGAGGCTCCAGGGGGCGCGGCACTGAAGCTTTCTTT.

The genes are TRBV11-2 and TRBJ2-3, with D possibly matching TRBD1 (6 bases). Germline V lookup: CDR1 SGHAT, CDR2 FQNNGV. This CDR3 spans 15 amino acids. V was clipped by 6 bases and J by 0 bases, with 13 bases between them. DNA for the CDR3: TGTGCCAGCAGGAGACCGGGACATAGCACAGATACGCAGTATTTT. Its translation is CASRRPGHSTDTQYF.

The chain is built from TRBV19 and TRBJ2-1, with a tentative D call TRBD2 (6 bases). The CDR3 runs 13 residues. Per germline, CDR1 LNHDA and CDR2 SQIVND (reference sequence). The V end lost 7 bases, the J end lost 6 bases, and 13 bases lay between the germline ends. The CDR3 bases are TGTGCCAGTACTAGGAGGGCCCTCAATGAGCAGTTCTTC. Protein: CASTRRALNEQFF. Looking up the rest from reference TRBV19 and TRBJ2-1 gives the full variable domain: DGGITQSPKYLFRKEGQNVTLSCEQNLNHDAMYWYRQDPGQGLRLIYYSQIVNDFQKGDIAEGYSVSREKKESFPLTVTSAQKNPTAFYLCASTRRALNEQFFGPGTRLTVL.

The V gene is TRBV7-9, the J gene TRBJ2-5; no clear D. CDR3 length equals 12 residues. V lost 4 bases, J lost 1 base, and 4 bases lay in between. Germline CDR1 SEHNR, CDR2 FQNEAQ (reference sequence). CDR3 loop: CASSSTQETQYF. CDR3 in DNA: TGTGCCAGCAGCTCGACCCAAGAGACCCAGTACTTC.

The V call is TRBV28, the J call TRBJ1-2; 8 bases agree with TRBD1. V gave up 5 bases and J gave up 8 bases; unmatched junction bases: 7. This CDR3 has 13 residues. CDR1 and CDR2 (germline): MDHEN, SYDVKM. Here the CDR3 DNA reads TGTGCCAGCAGTCGCGGGGACAGGAACGGCTACACCTTC. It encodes CASSRGDRNGYTF.

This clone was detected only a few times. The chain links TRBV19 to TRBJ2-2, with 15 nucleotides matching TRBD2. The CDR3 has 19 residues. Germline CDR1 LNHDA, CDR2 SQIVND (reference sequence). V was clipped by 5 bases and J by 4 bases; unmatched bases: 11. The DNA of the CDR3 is TGTGCCAGTAGTTCCCGGACTAGCGGGAGGGATTCGGGCACCGGGGAGCTGTTTTTT. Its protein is CASSSRTSGRDSGTGELFF.

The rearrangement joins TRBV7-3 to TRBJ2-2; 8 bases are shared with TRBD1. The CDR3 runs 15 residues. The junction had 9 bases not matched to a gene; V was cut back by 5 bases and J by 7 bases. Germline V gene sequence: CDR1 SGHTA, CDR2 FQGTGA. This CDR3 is CASSPTGAMFGELFF. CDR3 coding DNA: TGTGCCAGCAGCCCGACAGGGGCGATGTTCGGGGAGCTGTTTTTT.

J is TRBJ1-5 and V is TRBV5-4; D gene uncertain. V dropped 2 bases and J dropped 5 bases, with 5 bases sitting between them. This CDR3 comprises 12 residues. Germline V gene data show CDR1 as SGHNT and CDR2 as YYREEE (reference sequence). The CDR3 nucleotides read TGTGCCAGCAGCTTTCCCGATCAGCCCCAGCATTTT. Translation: CASSFPDQPQHF.